This T cell receptor (beta chain) was observed in a study of blood T cell repertoires in COVID-19. Study details: In each case, the material was cDNA or gDNA derived from T cells, B-cell-depleted T cells, or PBMCs.

Before being deemed recovered, Cohort 3 donors had two negative PCRs, clearance, or symptom resolution. Sequenced by immunoSEQ multiplex PCR; TCRdb stores in-frame clones only, minus some. The sample lists 300,000 or so clones; about 85% were seen once. Per the germline V gene, CDR1 is LGHDT and CDR2 is YNNKEL (reference sequence). The length of the CDR3 is 14 residues. V lost 1 base to trimming and J lost 8 bases, with 14 bases between them. V and J are TRBV3-1 (or the pseudogene TRBV3-2) and TRBJ1-2; D possibly corresponds to TRBD1 (6 bases). The sample taken for sequencing was PBMCs or T cells enriched from blood (not recorded which). The sequence came from a woman in her 30s who had recovered from COVID-19. The CDR3 sequence is CASSQGTAPGGYTF. The CDR3 DNA is TGTGCCAGCAGCCAAGGGACAGCCCCGGGAGGCTACACCTTC.